The 12 T cell receptor beta chains reported below all come from one sample, sequenced in a study of blood T cell repertoires in COVID-19. The protocol was immunoSEQ multiplex PCR, while the TCRdb copy is restricted to in-frame clones and leaves out a portion. The profile shows some 120,000 clones, roughly 89% of them singletons. Sequencing input: peripheral blood. These receptors all stem from a woman between 45 and 60 years old with acute or convalescent COVID-19.

The rearrangement links TRBV12-5 to TRBJ1-5, with 8 bases fitting TRBD1. Germline loops: CDR1 LGHNT, CDR2 FRNRAP. The CDR3 runs to 15 residues. V shed 7 bases, J shed 3 bases, and the junction held 8 bases outside the gene matches. DNA for the CDR3: TGTGCTAGTGTTCCGGACAGGGTCGTCAATCAGCCCCAGCATTTT. Its translation is CASVPDRVVNQPQHF.

This chain links TRBV27 with TRBJ1-2, with D tentatively TRBD1 (6 bases). V dropped 4 bases and J dropped 5 bases, with 14 bases sitting between them. The CDR3 loop spans 14 amino acids. The germline V gene encodes CDR1 MNHEY and CDR2 SMNVEV (reference sequence). The chain's CDR3 is CASSWSQGLYGYTF. CDR3 bases: TGTGCCAGCAGTTGGTCTCAGGGGCTTTATGGCTACACCTTC.

This chain uses TRBV7-2 with TRBJ1-2; 10 positions agree with TRBD1. The junction had 3 bases not matched to a gene; V was cut back by 2 bases and J by 6 bases. Germline V lookup: CDR1 SGHTA, CDR2 FQGNSA. The CDR3 length is 14 residues. The CDR3 sequence is CASSLWTGGNGYTF. The CDR3 nucleotides are TGTGCCAGCAGCTTATGGACAGGGGGGAATGGCTACACCTTC.

The chain joins TRBV20-1 to TRBJ2-1; D might be TRBD2 (6 bases). The ends were cut back, 3 bases at V and 4 bases at J, with 19 bases in the middle. Germline CDR1 reads DFQATT; CDR2 reads SNEGSKA (reference sequence). This CDR3 has 16 amino acids. The CDR3 loop reads CSASLQRGTHYNEQFF. The CDR3 DNA follows: TGCAGTGCTAGTTTGCAACGGGGGACCCATTACAATGAGCAGTTCTTC.

This clone was seen a single time. The genes are TRBV30 and TRBJ1-2; D is possibly TRBD1 (5 bases). Germline-derived CDR1 and CDR2 are GTSNPN and SVGIG (reference sequence). Trimming removed 3 bases at V and 4 bases at J, with 12 bases between. This CDR3 contains 13 residues. The CDR3 region has the DNA TGTGCCTGGAGCAGGGAGGGGACCTATGGCTACACCTTC. Protein: CAWSREGTYGYTF.

This chain connects TRBV5-6 to TRBJ1-2; tentative D call: TRBD1 (6 bases). This CDR3 has 13 amino acids. Germline loops: CDR1 SGHDT, CDR2 YYEEEE. The V and J ends lost 3 bases and 3 bases respectively, with 9 bases between them. In DNA form, the CDR3 reads TGTGCCAGCAGCTCGGACAGTTACTATGGCTACACCTTC. Its protein is CASSSDSYYGYTF.

This rearrangement joins TRBV18 to TRBJ2-3, with a tentative D call TRBD2 (6 bases). The V gene's germline CDR1 is KGHSH and CDR2 LQKENI. The CDR3 runs to 14 residues. Trimming cost V 4 bases and J 1 base, with 9 bases left between them. The CDR3 loop is CASSLLAGTDTQYF. The CDR3 nucleotides are TGTGCCAGCTCACTACTAGCAGGCACAGATACGCAGTATTTT.

V is TRBV19 and J is TRBJ1-2; 12 bases fit TRBD1. From germline, CDR1 is LNHDA and CDR2 SQIVND (reference sequence). The CDR3 runs 16 residues. V trimming: 0 bases; J trimming: 2 bases; junction bases outside the gene matches: 1. The CDR3 bases are TGTGCCAGTAGTATAGAGGGGACAGGGGGCAACTATGGCTACACCTTC. Translated: CASSIEGTGGNYGYTF.

The rearrangement links TRBV12-3 or TRBV12-4 to TRBJ2-7; D not certain. With 4 bases removed from V and 4 bases from J, the gap between germline ends came to 5 bases. The CDR3 runs to 11 residues. CDR3 region: CASSSSYEQYF. The CDR3 DNA reads TGTGCCAGCAGTTCTAGTTACGAGCAGTACTTC.

The count of this clone is one. The rearrangement uses TRBV2 and TRBJ2-1; possibly TRBD2 for D (5 bases). The CDR3 runs to 14 residues. Deletions cut 0 bases from V and 6 bases from J, with 9 bases between. Germline V CDR1 and CDR2: SNHLY, FYNNEI. The CDR3 sequence: CASSEAPGFNEQFF. Here the CDR3 DNA reads TGTGCCAGCAGTGAAGCCCCGGGATTCAATGAGCAGTTCTTC. Filled out from reference TRBV2 and TRBJ2-1, the complete variable domain reads EPEVTQTPSHQVTQMGQEVILRCVPISNHLYFYWYRQILGQKVEFLVSFYNNEISEKSEIFDDQFSVERPDGSNFTLKIRSTKLEDSAMYFCASSEAPGFNEQFFGPGTRLTVL.

The chain combines TRBV5-6 with TRBJ2-6; TRBD1 might be the D (6 bases). The V end lost 0 bases, the J end lost 0 bases, and 13 bases lay between the germline ends. Germline V gives CDR1 SGHDT, CDR2 YYEEEE. The CDR3 runs 18 residues. This CDR3 is CASSLDIGGSSGANVLTF. The CDR3 region has the DNA TGTGCCAGCAGCTTGGATATAGGGGGAAGCTCTGGGGCCAACGTCCTGACTTTC.

This chain uses TRBV6-5 with TRBJ1-2; 8 nucleotides match TRBD1. V lost 2 bases, J lost 7 bases, and 9 bases stayed unmatched. In germline, CDR1 is MNHEY, CDR2 SVGAGI. There are 15 residues in the CDR3. This chain's CDR3 is CASSYGQGSVGGYTF. CDR3 nucleotide sequence: TGTGCCAGCAGTTACGGACAGGGCAGCGTTGGTGGCTACACCTTC.